This entry is about one T cell receptor beta chain. This sample was taken from a study of blood T cell repertoires in COVID-19. Between the trimmed V and J ends, which lost 6 bases and 7 bases, there was a span of 12 bases. Germline V gene sequence: CDR1 DFQATT, CDR2 SNEGSKA (reference sequence). CDR3 length: 11 residues. In the authors' workflow: Reference gene primer amplification gave estimated nucleated cell counts. Profiling relied on immunoSEQ multiplex PCR, and the TCRdb table lists in-frame clones only, not all of them. The V and J calls and clone size are taken from that table; D and trimming were inferred from the DNA. The table has roughly 260,000 clones, 70% to 90% seen once. The study recruited people aged roughly 18 to 100 years across 24 US areas.

The chain couples TRBV20-1 to TRBJ1-2; D unresolved. This receptor was taken from a woman in her fifties or sixties who had recovered from COVID-19. Material for sequencing was PBMCs or T cells enriched from blood (not recorded which). In nucleotides, the CDR3 is TGCAGTGCCCCTGGGCTATCTGGCTACACCTTC. This translates into CSAPGLSGYTF.